The clone carrying this T cell receptor beta chain came up a few times. Its specificity is not known. Combining a sample-barcoded 5' primer with a J-beta primer mix, a second PCR ran for roughly 7 to 11 cycles. MiXCR, run by TCRdb on the 5' RACE reads, gives a single entry per CDR3 protein. The sample includes 800,000 to 1,300,000 distinct CDR3 sequences, about 23% of them seen just once. The entry originates in a study of blood T cells in healthy people across ages. CDR3 length equals 17 residues. Trimming at V came to 8 bases and at J to 8 bases, leaving 19 bases not matched to a gene. Germline CDR1 and CDR2: SGHTA and FQGNSA. Study findings and constraints: TCR beta diversity, measured per million T cells, fell in a roughly linear way with age. It was held that the diversity estimates obtained from one million T cells were underestimates.

A further study also used this sample, focusing on T cells of mothers and their children. That study adds: The yield was over 8.5 million TCR beta CDR3 reads from each mother and approximately 3 million from each child.

The specimen sequenced was blood. This clonotype originated in a girl aged 2-9 years in good health. This chain joins TRBV7-2 and TRBJ1-4, with 8 nucleotides matching TRBD1. The CDR3 nucleotides are TGTGCCAGCCGCTCCGTGCTTAAGGACAGGGATTCCGAAAAACTGTTTTTT. Protein: CASRSVLKDRDSEKLFF.